This T cell receptor (beta chain) was obtained from a study of blood T cell repertoires in COVID-19. About the research overall: Spain, Italy and the United States supplied samples that represented acute and convalescent COVID-19. In each case, the material was cDNA or gDNA derived from T cells, B-cell-depleted T cells, or PBMCs.

V was clipped by 2 bases and J by 6 bases; unmatched bases: 7. CDR1 is ENHRY and CDR2 is SYGVKD in the germline V gene. The CDR3 sequence is 14 residues long. The Seattle site enrolled patients during active infection and followed them longitudinally. Study processing details: Scientists estimated how many nucleated cells there were by amplifying reference gene primers. The assay was immunoSEQ multiplex PCR, and TCRdb's table has in-frame clones only and misses some. That table gives V, J and clone size, and the DNA gave D and trimming. Here the sample spans approximately 300,000 clones, about 88% being singletons.

The chain couples TRBV10-3 to TRBJ2-7; TRBD2 aligns across 7 bases. Sequencing was performed on peripheral blood. This TCR came from a woman in her 30s with COVID-19, enrolled during active disease. DNA of the CDR3: TGTGCCATCAGTGAGAGAGAGCGGGAATCCGAGCAGTACTTC. Its protein is CAISERERESEQYF.